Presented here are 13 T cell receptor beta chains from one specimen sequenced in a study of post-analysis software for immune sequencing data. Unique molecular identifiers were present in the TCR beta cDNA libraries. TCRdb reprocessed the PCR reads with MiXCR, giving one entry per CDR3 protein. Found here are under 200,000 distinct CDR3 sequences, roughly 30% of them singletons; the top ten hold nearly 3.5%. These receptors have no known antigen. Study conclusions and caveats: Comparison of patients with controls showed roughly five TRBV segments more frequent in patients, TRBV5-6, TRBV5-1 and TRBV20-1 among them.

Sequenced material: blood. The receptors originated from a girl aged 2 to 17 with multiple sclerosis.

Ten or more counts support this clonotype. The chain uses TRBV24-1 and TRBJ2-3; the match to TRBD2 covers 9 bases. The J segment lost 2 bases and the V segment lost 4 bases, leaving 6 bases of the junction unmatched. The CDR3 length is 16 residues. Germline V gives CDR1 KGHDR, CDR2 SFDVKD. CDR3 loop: CATSEGSGGVTDTQYF. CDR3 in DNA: TGTGCCACCAGTGAAGGTAGCGGGGGAGTCACAGATACGCAGTATTTT.

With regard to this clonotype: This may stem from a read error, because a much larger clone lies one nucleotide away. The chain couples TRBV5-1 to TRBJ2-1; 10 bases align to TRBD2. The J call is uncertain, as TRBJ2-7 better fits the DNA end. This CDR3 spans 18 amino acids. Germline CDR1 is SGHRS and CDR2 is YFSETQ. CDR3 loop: CASSLGRSSGRYFNEQYF. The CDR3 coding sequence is TGCGCCAGCAGCTTGGGGAGGTCTAGCGGGAGATACTTCAATGAGCAGTACTTC.

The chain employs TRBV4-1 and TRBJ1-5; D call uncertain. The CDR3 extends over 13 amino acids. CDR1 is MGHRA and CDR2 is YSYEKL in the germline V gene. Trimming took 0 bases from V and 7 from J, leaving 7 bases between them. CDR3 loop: CASSQDSGQPQHF. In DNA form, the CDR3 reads TGCGCCAGCAGCCAAGATTCGGGGCAGCCCCAGCATTTT.

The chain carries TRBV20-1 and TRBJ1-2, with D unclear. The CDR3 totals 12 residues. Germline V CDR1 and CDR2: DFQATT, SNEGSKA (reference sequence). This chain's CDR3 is CRASQANYGYTF. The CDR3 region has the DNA TGCAGGGCTTCTCAAGCTAACTATGGCTACACCTTC.

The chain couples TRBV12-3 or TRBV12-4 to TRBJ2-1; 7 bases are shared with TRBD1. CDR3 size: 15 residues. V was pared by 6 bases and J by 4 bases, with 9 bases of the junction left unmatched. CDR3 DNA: TGTGCCAGCAGCCGAGACAGGGAACCTTACAATGAGCAGTTCTTC. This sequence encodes CASSRDREPYNEQFF.

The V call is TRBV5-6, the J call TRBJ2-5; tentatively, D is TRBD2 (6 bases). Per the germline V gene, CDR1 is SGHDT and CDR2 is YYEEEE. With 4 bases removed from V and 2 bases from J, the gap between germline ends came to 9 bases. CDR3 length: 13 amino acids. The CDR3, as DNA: TGTGCCAGCAGCGAAGGGACTCAAGAGACCCAGTACTTC. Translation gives CASSEGTQETQYF.

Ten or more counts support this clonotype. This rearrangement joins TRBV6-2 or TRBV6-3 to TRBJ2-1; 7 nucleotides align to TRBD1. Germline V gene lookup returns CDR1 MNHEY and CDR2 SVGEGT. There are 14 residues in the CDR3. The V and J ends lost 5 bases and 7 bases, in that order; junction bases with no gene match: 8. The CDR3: CASSPGGVRNEQFF. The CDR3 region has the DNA TGTGCCAGCAGTCCAGGGGGAGTAAGGAATGAGCAGTTCTTC.

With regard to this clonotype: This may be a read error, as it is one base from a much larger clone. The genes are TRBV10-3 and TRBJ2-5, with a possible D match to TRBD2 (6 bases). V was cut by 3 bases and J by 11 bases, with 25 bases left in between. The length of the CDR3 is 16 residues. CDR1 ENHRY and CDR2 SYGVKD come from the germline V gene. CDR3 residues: CAISEGRTTSYNEQYF. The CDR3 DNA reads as TGTGCCATCAGTGAAGGGAGGACTACGAGCTACAATGAGCAGTACTTC.

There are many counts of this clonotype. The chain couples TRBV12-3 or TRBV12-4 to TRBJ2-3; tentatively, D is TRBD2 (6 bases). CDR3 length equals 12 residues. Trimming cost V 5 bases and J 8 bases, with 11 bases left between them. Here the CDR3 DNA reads TGTGCCAGCAGTCCTCCCGGGGGTACGCAGTATTTT. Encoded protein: CASSPPGGTQYF.

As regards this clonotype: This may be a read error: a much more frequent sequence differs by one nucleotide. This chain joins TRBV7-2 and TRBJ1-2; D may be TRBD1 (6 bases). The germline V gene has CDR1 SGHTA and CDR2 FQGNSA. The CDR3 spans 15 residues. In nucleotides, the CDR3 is TGTGCCAGCAGCTTCGAAGGACAGACCCACTATGGCTGCACCTTC. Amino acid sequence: CASSFEGQTHYGCTF.

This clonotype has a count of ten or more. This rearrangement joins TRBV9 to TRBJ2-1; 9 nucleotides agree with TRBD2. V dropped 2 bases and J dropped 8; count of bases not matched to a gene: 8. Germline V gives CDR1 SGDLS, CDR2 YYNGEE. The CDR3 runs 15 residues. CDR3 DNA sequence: TGTGCCAGCAGCGTCGTAGCGGGGGACCTGTATGAGCAGTTCTTC. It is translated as CASSVVAGDLYEQFF.

CDR3 residues: CASSQAHEQASTNRQYF. Here the CDR3 DNA reads TGCGCCAGCAGCCAAGCTCATGAACAGGCGTCTACGAATCGGCAGTACTTC. The chain uses TRBV4-1 and TRBJ2-5; D is perhaps TRBD1 (5 bases). Trimming removed 1 base at V and 11 bases at J, with 26 bases between. The CDR3 has 17 residues. Germline V lookup: CDR1 MGHRA, CDR2 YSYEKL.

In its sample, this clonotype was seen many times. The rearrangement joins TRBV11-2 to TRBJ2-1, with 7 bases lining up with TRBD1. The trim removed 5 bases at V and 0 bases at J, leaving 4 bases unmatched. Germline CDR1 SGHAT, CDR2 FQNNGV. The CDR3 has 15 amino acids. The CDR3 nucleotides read TGTGCCAGCAGCCACGACAGGGACTCCTACAATGAGCAGTTCTTC. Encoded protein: CASSHDRDSYNEQFF.